The entry that follows covers one T cell receptor beta chain sequence. The likely explanation is a read error, given a far larger clone one base away. This record comes from a study of CXCR3 chemokines and chemotherapy response in bladder cancer. TCRdb called the PCR reads again in MiXCR, with one record for every CDR3 protein. Of a few hundred distinct CDR3 sequences in the sample, 9.5% to 15% were seen once. The sequence was collected from a human donor with bladder cancer that did not respond to neoadjuvant chemotherapy. The sample was acquired from a patient whose treatment included neoadjuvant chemotherapy.

The CDR3 loop reads CASSYEAAIYGHTF. The DNA for the CDR3 is TGTGCCAGCAGTTACGAGGCAGCCATCTATGGCCACACCTTC. This sequence joins TRBV6-6 and TRBJ2-7; no clear D. Germline CDR1 reads MNHNY; CDR2 reads SVGAGI (reference sequence). This CDR3 has 14 amino acids.